The 6 T cell receptor beta chains below come from one sample, sequenced in a study of CD4+ T cells in melanoma. Generated by immunoSEQ multiplex PCR, the TCRdb table keeps only in-frame clones and is missing some. Among fewer than 15,000 clones, about 74% were seen once, and the ten largest hold roughly 17%. Sequencing was performed on cells from a culture (not recorded whether cultured in vitro). These receptors came from a human donor with melanoma.

The V gene is TRBV9, the J gene TRBJ1-1; 9 nucleotides line up with TRBD1. The germline CDR1 and CDR2 sequences are SGDLS and YYNGEE. The V and J ends lost 4 bases and 1 base, in that order; junction bases with no gene match: 5. The CDR3 is made up of 15 amino acids. The DNA for the CDR3 is TGTGCCAGCAGCCCAGGGACAGGGAAGAACACTGAAGCTTTCTTT. Translated, it gives CASSPGTGKNTEAFF. Full variable domain (remainder filled in from reference TRBV9 and TRBJ1-1): DSGVTQTPKHLITATGQRVTLRCSPRSGDLSVYWYQQSLDQGLQFLIQYYNGEERAKGNILERFSAQQFPDLHSELNLSSLELGDSALYFCASSPGTGKNTEAFFGQGTRLTVV.

Details on this clone: Sequence at one end of the junction differs from germline and may be a read error. The V and J genes are TRBV6-1 and TRBJ2-7; D ambiguous. This CDR3 is built from 13 residues. From germline, CDR1 is MNHNS and CDR2 SASEGT. The CDR3 is CAISANGMGEQYF. Written as DNA, the CDR3 is TGTGCCATCAGTGCGAACGGAATGGGCGAGCAGTACTTC.

The chain combines TRBV11-2 with TRBJ2-7; the match to TRBD2 covers 9 bases. This CDR3 has 14 amino acids. The V gene's germline CDR1 is SGHAT and CDR2 FQNNGV. V was pared by 5 bases and J by 4 bases, with 6 bases of the junction left unmatched. As DNA, the CDR3 is TGTGCCAGCAGCCTATGGACTAGCGCTTACGAGCAGTACTTC. Protein product: CASSLWTSAYEQYF.

The gene calls are TRBV6-6 and TRBJ1-1; D gene ambiguous. V was shortened by 9 bases and J by 7 bases, with 15 bases between the two germline ends. The CDR3 consists of 12 residues. The germline V gene has CDR1 MNHNY and CDR2 SVGAGI (reference sequence). CDR3 nucleotide sequence: TGTGCCAGTCATGGATTGGGTGGTGAAGCTTTCTTT. It translates to CASHGLGGEAFF.

The rearrangement joins TRBV6-5 to TRBJ1-3, with no clear D. In germline, CDR1 is MNHEY, CDR2 SVGAGI. Trimming took off 0 bases at V and 0 bases at J, with 6 bases between the two ends. CDR3 size: 15 residues. The CDR3 sequence: CASSYSWASGNTIYF. The CDR3 DNA reads as TGTGCCAGCAGTTACTCGTGGGCCTCTGGAAACACCATATATTTT.

V usage is TRBV11-2 and J usage is TRBJ1-2, with TRBD1 identical over 11 bases. From germline, CDR1 is SGHAT and CDR2 FQNNGV. J gave up 4 bases and V 5 bases, and 9 bases lay outside the gene matches. CDR3 length equals 16 residues. The CDR3 spells CASSNYRDRGAYGYTF. Here the CDR3 DNA reads TGTGCCAGCAGCAATTACCGGGACAGGGGGGCCTATGGCTACACCTTC.